Here is one T cell receptor beta chain with its context. The sample belongs to a study of blood T cell repertoires in COVID-19. Study in general: Acute-phase and convalescent COVID-19 samples originated in the United States, Italy and Spain. In each case, the material was cDNA or gDNA derived from T cells, B-cell-depleted T cells, or PBMCs.

V lost 6 bases to trimming and J lost 3 bases; unmatched junction nucleotides: 10. The CDR3 totals 16 residues. The germline gives CDR1 MGHRA, CDR2 YSYEKL. Per the study methods: The assay estimated nucleated cells by amplifying reference gene primers. Using immunoSEQ multiplex PCR, the repertoire was profiled, and TCRdb retains in-frame clones only, with some absent. For V, J and clone size, that table is used; D and trimming come from the DNA. This table has over 100,000 clones, around 88% appearing once. V usage is TRBV4-1 and J usage is TRBJ2-2; 7 bases line up with TRBD1. The sequenced sample was peripheral blood. The receptor was derived from a man aged 50 or older with acute or convalescent COVID-19. The CDR3 here is CASSFETGSYTGELFF. The CDR3 coding sequence is TGCGCCAGCAGTTTTGAGACAGGGTCTTACACCGGGGAGCTGTTTTTT.